The present T cell receptor beta chain was sequenced within a study of cytomegalovirus exposure and HLA in healthy donors. Primers: 60 Vbeta forward and 13 Jbeta reverse. The method was immunoSEQ multiplex PCR; TCRdb's version includes in-frame clones alone and lacks a portion of them. Of 100,000 to 150,000 clones listed, 75% to 85% are singletons. Details on this clone: Antigen unknown.

Whole-study results and caveats: Reported performance of the classifier showed diagnosis of cytomegalovirus status with high specificity and sensitivity. A reported reduction in N-insertions relative to the 666-donor mean was seen in an Asian-associated ancestry cluster in a later analysis.

The sample comprised PBMCs. The TCR comes from a man aged 18 to 29 in good health and CMV-seronegative.

CDR3 bases: TGCGCCAGCAGCTTGCCCCTGACTAGCGGGGGGGAAAACATTCAGTACTTC. Amino acids: CASSLPLTSGGENIQYF. V gene TRBV5-1 combines with J gene TRBJ2-4, with 14 bases fitting TRBD2. The CDR3 is 17 amino acids. Germline CDR1 SGHRS, CDR2 YFSETQ. V dropped 1 base and J dropped 5; count of bases not matched to a gene: 5.